What follows are 2 T cell receptor beta chains derived from one specimen sequenced in a study of blood T cell repertoires in COVID-19. Using immunoSEQ multiplex PCR, the repertoire was profiled, and TCRdb retains in-frame clones only, with some absent. The repertoire includes 200,000 to 300,000 clones, about four fifths of them detected once, and roughly 9.6% sits in the top ten. The sequenced material came from peripheral blood. The receptor source for this set is a woman of 80 years or more with acute or convalescent COVID-19.

V usage is TRBV6-6 and J usage is TRBJ1-2; D is unclear. This CDR3 has 13 residues. With 5 bases removed from V and 4 bases from J, the gap between germline ends came to 11 bases. Germline loops: CDR1 MNHNY, CDR2 SVGAGI (reference sequence). CDR3 protein: CASSHEVTYGYTF. CDR3 in DNA: TGTGCCAGCAGTCACGAGGTTACCTATGGCTACACCTTC.

This rearrangement joins TRBV29-1 to TRBJ2-5; 8 bases are shared with TRBD2. The CDR3 consists of 14 residues. The germline gives CDR1 SQVTM, CDR2 ANQGSEA. The ends lost 4 bases at V and 4 bases at J; junction bases unmatched: 8. The DNA of the CDR3 is TGCAGCGTTGTCGGGGGGGGGATGGGAGAGACCCAGTACTTC. Its translation is CSVVGGGMGETQYF. Using reference TRBV29-1 and TRBJ2-5 for the parts outside the CDR3, the full variable domain is SAVISQKPSRDICQRGTSLTIQCQVDSQVTMMFWYRQQPGQSLTLIATANQGSEATYESGFVIDKFPISRPNLTFSTLTVSNMSPEDSSIYLCSVVGGGMGETQYFGPGTRLLVL.